The 4 T cell receptor beta chains given below trace back to one sample, sequenced in a study of identical twins. TCRdb independently ran MiXCR on the 5' RACE reads; one entry per CDR3 protein. The sample yields roughly 490,000 distinct CDR3 sequences, about 13% seen once. The same specimen was also included in a second study, on yellow fever vaccine responses in identical twins.

Sequenced sample: CD4+ T cells sorted from blood. Receptors originate from a woman between 18 and 30 years old in good health.

This clonotype came up a few times. The chain joins TRBV2 to TRBJ1-5; maybe TRBD1 (5 bases). CDR1 and CDR2 (germline): SNHLY, FYNNEI. V was pared by 4 bases and J by 1 base, with 11 bases between. CDR3 size: 15 residues. CDR3 residues: CASSVGGRSNQPQHF. The CDR3 DNA reads TGTGCCAGCAGTGTGGGGGGACGGAGCAATCAGCCCCAGCATTTT.

This chain links TRBV7-2 with TRBJ2-1, with 8 bases that match TRBD2. V dropped 3 bases and J dropped 6; count of bases not matched to a gene: 7. The CDR3 is 15 residues long. CDR1 and CDR2 from the germline V gene are SGHTA and FQGNSA. The CDR3 reads CASSFRGGMGNEQFF. DNA of the CDR3: TGTGCCAGCAGCTTCCGCGGGGGGATGGGCAATGAGCAGTTCTTC.

This clonotype was counted only a few times. The V call is TRBV7-2, the J call TRBJ1-1, with TRBD1 as a possible D gene (6 bases). Germline V CDR1 and CDR2: SGHTA, FQGNSA. This CDR3 has 17 residues. Trimming pared 0 bases from V and 0 bases from J, leaving 14 bases between. CDR3 bases: TGTGCCAGCAGCTTAGCGACAGGCCCGCCCATGAACACTGAAGCTTTCTTT. Protein sequence: CASSLATGPPMNTEAFF.

This clonotype was picked up many times. This chain uses TRBV20-1 with TRBJ2-1; 12 positions match TRBD2. V shed 2 bases and J 7 bases; nucleotides not matched to a gene: 9. The CDR3 has 16 amino acids. The germline gives CDR1 DFQATT, CDR2 SNEGSKA (reference sequence). Here the CDR3 reads CSARPTSGGPMNEQFF. The CDR3, as DNA: TGCAGTGCTAGACCCACTAGCGGGGGGCCGATGAATGAGCAGTTCTTC.